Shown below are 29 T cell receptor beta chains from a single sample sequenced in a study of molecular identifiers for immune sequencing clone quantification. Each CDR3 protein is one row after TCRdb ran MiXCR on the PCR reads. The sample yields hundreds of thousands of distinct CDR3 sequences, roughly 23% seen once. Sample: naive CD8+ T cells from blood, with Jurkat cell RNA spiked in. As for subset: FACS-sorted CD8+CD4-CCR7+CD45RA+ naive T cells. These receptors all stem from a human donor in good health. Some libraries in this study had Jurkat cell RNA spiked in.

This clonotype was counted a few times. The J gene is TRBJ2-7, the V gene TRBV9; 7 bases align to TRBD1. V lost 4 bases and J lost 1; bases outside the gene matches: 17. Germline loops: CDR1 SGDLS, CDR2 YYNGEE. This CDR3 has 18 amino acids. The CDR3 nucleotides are TGTGCCAGCAGCCCCACTGCTTTTACCGGGACAGAGTCCTACGAGCAGTACTTC. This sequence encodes CASSPTAFTGTESYEQYF.

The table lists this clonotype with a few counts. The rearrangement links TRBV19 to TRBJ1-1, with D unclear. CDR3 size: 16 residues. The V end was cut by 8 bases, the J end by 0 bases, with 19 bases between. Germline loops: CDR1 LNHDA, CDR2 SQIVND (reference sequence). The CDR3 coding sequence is TGTGCCAGTCAATTGACGGACGGTCCGATGAACACTGAAGCTTTCTTT. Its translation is CASQLTDGPMNTEAFF.

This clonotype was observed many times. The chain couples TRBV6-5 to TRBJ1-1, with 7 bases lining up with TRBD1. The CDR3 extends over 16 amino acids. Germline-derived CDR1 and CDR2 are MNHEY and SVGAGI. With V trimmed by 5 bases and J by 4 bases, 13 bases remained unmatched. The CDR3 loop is CASSRGSGGLLTEAFF. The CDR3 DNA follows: TGTGCCAGCAGTCGGGGGTCAGGGGGATTACTCACTGAAGCTTTCTTT.

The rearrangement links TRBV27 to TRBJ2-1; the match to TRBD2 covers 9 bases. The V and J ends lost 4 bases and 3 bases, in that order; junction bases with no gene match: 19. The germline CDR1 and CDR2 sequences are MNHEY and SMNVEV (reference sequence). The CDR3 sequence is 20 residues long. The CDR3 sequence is CASSSFISYGRGGLYNEQFF. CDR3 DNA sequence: TGTGCCAGCAGTTCGTTTATATCATACGGGCGGGGGGGCCTCTACAATGAGCAGTTCTTC.

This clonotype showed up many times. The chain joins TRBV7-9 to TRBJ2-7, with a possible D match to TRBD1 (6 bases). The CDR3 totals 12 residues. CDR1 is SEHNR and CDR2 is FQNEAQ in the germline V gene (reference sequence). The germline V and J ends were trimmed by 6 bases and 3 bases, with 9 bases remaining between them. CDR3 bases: TGTGCCAGCAGTTTACAGGGCTACGAGCAGTACTTC. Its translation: CASSLQGYEQYF.

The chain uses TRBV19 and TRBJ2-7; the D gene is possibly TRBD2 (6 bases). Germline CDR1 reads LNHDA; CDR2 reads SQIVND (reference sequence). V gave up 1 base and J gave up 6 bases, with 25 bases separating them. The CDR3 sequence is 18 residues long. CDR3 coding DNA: TGTGCCAGTAGTATAGGCTCGAGCCCGGGACTGGGAGGTTTCGAGCAGTACTTC. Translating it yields CASSIGSSPGLGGFEQYF. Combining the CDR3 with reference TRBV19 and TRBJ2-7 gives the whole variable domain DGGITQSPKYLFRKEGQNVTLSCEQNLNHDAMYWYRQDPGQGLRLIYYSQIVNDFQKGDIAEGYSVSREKKESFPLTVTSAQKNPTAFYLCASSIGSSPGLGGFEQYFGPGTRLTVT.

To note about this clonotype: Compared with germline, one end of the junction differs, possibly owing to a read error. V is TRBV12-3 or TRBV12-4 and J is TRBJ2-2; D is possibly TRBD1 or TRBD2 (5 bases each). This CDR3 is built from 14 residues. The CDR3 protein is CASSLRVNTGELLF. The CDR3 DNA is TGTGCCAGCAGCCTCAGGGTAAACACCGGGGAGCTGTTATTT.

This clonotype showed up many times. CDR3 sequence (DNA): TGTGCCAGCAGTCCCTCGTTAGGGGTGGAGTACTTC. Translated: CASSPSLGVEYF. This chain links TRBV27 with TRBJ2-7; TRBD1 might be the D (5 bases). V lost 5 bases, J lost 11 bases, and 16 bases lay in between. This CDR3 comprises 12 residues. CDR1 MNHEY and CDR2 SMNVEV come from the germline V gene (reference sequence).

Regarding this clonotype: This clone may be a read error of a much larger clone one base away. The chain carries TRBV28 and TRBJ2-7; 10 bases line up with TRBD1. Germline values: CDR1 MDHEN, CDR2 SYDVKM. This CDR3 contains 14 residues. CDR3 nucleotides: TGTGCCGGCAGTACACGGACAGGGGGCTACGAGCAGTACTTC. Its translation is CAGSTRTGGYEQYF. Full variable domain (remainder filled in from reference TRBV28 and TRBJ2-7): DVKVTQSSRYLVKRTGEKVFLECVQDMDHENMFWYRQDPGLGLRLIYFSYDVKMKEKGDIPEGYSVSREKKERFSLILESASTNQTSMYLCAGSTRTGGYEQYFGPGTRLTVT.

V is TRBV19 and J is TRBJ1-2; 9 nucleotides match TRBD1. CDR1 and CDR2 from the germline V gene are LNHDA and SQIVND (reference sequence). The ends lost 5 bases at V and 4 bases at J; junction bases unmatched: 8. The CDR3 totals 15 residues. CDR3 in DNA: TGTGCCAGTAGTCCCACCGGGACAGGGAGCTATGGCTACACCTTC. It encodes CASSPTGTGSYGYTF. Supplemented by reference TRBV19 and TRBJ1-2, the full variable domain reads DGGITQSPKYLFRKEGQNVTLSCEQNLNHDAMYWYRQDPGQGLRLIYYSQIVNDFQKGDIAEGYSVSREKKESFPLTVTSAQKNPTAFYLCASSPTGTGSYGYTFGSGTRLTVV.

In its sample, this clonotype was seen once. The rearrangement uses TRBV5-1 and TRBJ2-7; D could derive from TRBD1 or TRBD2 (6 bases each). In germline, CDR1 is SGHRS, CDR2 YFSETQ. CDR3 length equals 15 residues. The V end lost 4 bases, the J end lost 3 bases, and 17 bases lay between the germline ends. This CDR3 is CASSLSGGQLYEQYF. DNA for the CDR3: TGCGCCAGCAGCCTCTCCGGGGGCCAACTCTACGAGCAGTACTTC. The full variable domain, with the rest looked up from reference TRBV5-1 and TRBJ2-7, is KAGVTQTPRYLIKTRGQQVTLSCSPISGHRSVSWYQQTPGQGLQFLFEYFSETQRNKGNFPGRFSGRQFSNSRSEMNVSTLELGDSALYLCASSLSGGQLYEQYFGPGTRLTVT.

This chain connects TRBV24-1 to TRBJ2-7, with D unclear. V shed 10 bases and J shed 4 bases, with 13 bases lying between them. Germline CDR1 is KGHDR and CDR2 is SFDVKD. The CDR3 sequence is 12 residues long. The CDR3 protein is CATSSMGYEQYF. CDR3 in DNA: TGTGCCACAAGTAGTATGGGTTACGAGCAGTACTTC.

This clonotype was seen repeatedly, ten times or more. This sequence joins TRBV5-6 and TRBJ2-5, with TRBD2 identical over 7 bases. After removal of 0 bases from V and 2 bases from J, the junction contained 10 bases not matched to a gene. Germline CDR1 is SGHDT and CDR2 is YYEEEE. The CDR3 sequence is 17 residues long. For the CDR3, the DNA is TGTGCCAGCAGCTTGGATATTCGGGAGGCGCGTCAAGAGACCCAGTACTTC. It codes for CASSLDIREARQETQYF.

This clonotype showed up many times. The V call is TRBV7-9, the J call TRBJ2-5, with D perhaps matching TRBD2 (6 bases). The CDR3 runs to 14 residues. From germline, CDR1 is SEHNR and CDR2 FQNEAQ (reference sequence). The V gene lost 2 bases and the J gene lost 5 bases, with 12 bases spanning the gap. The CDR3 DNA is TGTGCCAGCAGCTTACTCCCAGGGAGGGAGACCCAGTACTTC. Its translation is CASSLLPGRETQYF.

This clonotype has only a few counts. The chain's CDR3 is CASSQDMGQGVYEQYF. The CDR3 bases are TGCGCCAGCAGCCAAGATATGGGACAGGGAGTATACGAGCAGTACTTC. V and J are TRBV4-3 and TRBJ2-7; the match to TRBD1 covers 9 bases. V lost 0 bases, J lost 4 bases, and 7 bases stayed unmatched. The CDR3 has 16 amino acids. Germline CDR1 LGHNA, CDR2 YSLEER.

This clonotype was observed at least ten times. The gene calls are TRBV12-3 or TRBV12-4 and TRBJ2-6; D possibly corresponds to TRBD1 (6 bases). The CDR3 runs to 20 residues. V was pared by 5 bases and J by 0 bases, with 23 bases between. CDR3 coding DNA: TGTGCCAGCAGTACAGGACAGCCGGGCCGTCGTAGCTCTGGGGCCAACGTCCTGACTTTC. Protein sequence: CASSTGQPGRRSSGANVLTF.

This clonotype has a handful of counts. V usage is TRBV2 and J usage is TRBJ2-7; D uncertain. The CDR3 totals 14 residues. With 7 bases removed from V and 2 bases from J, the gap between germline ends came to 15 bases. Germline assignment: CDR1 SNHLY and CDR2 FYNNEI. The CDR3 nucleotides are TGTGCCAGCACTGGATGGAGTAGTCCCTACGAGCAGTACTTC. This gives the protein CASTGWSSPYEQYF.

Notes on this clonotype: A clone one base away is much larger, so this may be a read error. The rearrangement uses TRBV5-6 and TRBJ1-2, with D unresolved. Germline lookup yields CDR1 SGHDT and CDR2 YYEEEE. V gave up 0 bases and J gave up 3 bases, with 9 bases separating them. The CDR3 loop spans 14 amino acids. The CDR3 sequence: CASSLGRSYYGYTF. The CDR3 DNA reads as TGTGCCAGCAGCTTGGGAAGAAGCTACTATGGCTACACCTTC.

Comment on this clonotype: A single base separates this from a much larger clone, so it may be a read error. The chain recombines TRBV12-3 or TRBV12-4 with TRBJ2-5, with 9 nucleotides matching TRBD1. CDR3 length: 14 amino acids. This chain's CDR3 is CASGPTGGQEAQYF. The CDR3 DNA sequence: TGTGCCAGCGGCCCGACAGGGGGTCAAGAGGCCCAGTACTTC.

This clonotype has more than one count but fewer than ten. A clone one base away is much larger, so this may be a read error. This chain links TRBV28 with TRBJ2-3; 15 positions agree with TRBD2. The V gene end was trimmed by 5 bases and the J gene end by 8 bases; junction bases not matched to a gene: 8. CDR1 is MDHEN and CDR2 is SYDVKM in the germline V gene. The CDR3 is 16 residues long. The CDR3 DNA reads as TGTGCCAGCAGTCTCGGACTAGCGGGAGGGAGAGGTACGCAGTATTTT. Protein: CASSLGLAGGRGTQYF.

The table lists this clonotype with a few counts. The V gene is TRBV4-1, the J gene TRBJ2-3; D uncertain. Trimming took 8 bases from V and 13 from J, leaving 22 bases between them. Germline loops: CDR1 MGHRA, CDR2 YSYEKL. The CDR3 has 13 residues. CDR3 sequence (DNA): TGCGCCAGCCGCCCCGGCGGCACTGAGGAAGAGTATTTT. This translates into CASRPGGTEEEYF.

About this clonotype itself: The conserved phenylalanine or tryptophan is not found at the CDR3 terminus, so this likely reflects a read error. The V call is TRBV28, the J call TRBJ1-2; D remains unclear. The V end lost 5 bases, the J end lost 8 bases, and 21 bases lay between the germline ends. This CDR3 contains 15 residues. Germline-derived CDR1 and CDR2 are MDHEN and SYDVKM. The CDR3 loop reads CASSAGPNKPLGYTS. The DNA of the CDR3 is TGTGCCAGCAGTGCCGGCCCAAATAAACCGCTAGGCTACACCTCC.

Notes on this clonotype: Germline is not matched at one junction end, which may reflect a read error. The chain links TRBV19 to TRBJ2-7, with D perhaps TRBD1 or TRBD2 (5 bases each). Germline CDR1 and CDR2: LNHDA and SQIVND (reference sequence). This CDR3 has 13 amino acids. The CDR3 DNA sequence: TGTACCAGTAGCGCAGGGCTCTCCTACGAGCAGTACTTC. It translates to CTSSAGLSYEQYF.

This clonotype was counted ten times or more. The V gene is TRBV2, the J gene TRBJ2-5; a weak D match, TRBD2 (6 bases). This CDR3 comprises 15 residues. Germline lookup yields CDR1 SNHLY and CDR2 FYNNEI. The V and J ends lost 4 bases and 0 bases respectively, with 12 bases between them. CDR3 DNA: TGTGCCAGCAGTGCGAATAGCGGCAACCAAGAGACCCAGTACTTC. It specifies CASSANSGNQETQYF.

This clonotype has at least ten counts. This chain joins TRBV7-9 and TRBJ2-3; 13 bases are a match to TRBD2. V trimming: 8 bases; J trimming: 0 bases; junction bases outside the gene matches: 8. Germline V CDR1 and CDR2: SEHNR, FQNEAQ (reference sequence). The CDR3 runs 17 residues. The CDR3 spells CASRAGLAGVSTDTQYF. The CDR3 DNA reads TGTGCCAGCCGCGCAGGACTAGCGGGAGTAAGCACAGATACGCAGTATTTT.

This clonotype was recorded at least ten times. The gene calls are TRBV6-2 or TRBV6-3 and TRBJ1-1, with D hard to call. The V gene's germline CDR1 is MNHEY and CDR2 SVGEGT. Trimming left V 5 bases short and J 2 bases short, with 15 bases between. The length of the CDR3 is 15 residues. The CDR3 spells CASSLRTARNTEAFF. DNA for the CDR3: TGTGCCAGCAGTCTCCGGACGGCGAGAAACACTGAAGCTTTCTTT.

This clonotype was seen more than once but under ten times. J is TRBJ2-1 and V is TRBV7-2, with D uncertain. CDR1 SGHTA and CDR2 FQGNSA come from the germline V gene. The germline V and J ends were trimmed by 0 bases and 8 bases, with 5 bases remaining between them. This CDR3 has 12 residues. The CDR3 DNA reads TGTGCCAGCAGCTTAGCTTGGGATGAGCAGTTCTTC. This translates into CASSLAWDEQFF.

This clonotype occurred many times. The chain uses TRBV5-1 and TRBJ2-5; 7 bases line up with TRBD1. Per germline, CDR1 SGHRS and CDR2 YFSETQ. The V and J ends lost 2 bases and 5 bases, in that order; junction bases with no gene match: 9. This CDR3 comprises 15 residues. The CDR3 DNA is TGCGCCAGCAGCTTTAAAGGGGGCGCCGGGGAGACCCAGTACTTC. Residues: CASSFKGGAGETQYF.

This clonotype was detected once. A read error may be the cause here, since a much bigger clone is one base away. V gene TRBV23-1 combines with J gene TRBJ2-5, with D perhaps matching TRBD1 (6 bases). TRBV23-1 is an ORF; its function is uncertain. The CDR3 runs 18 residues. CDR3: CAGSQPTHHAGDKETQYF. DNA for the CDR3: TGCGCCGGCAGTCAACCCACCCACCATGCAGGGGACAAAGAGACCCAGTACTTC.